This T cell receptor (beta chain) was captured by sequencing in a study of blood T cell repertoires in COVID-19. For the study at large: T cells, B-cell-depleted T cells, or PBMCs provided the cDNA or gDNA that served as material.

Data came from immunoSEQ multiplex PCR; TCRdb stores just in-frame clones and leaves some out. The repertoire consists of more than 200,000 clones, with over 85% occurring once and the leading ten covering less than 4.5%. The clonotype originates from a woman in her twenties or thirties with acute COVID-19. Sequencing input: PBMCs or T cells enriched from blood (not recorded which).

The CDR3 sequence is CASSLDGGVVYGYTF. The CDR3 DNA reads TGTGCCAGCAGCTTAGATGGAGGGGTTGTCTATGGCTACACCTTC. This chain joins TRBV7-2 and TRBJ1-2; perhaps TRBD1 as D (5 bases). The germline CDR1 and CDR2 sequences are SGHTA and FQGNSA. The CDR3 consists of 15 residues. Trimming cost V 1 base and J 4 bases, with 13 bases left between them.